This TCR beta chain derives from a study of shared T cell receptors in the human thymus (dated by TCRdb to the early 2020s). Concerning the study at large: The study investigated the way shared, self-reactive T-cell receptor alpha chains are produced in the human thymus.

Remarks on this clone: Its cognate antigen has yet to be identified. No base quality values were provided; no much bigger clone lies one nucleotide off.

Receptor amplification or capture employed the immunoSEQ multiplex PCR assay. In its TCRdb copy, this immuneACCESS table keeps in-frame sequences only and misses some clones. Where compared with another copy, unresolved V genes explain less than half of these, and the others have no known cause. The sample table lists some 700,000 clones, approximately 85% of them with a count of one. The ten largest account for roughly 0.01% of the sample. V loses 2 bases, J loses 5 bases, and the germline ends lie 7 bases apart. The germline V gene (reference sequence) specifies LNHDA as CDR1 and SQIVND as CDR2. The CDR3 sequence holds 12 residues, the cysteine and phenylalanine included. Solely the CDR3 DNA is kept, with 36 bases framed from the first base. The same sample was also studied in work on human thymus T cells. That second report states: In Finland, the donors were immunologically healthy infants who were having open corrective cardiac surgery for congenital heart defects. Thymus tissue was collected as surgical resects that were removed during corrective cardiac surgery. Both the thymic and the peripheral blood repertoires appeared to show biased V and J gene segment usage. According to the related research, thymic TCR repertoires were highly overlapping among unrelated individuals. The study used under ten infant thymus samples plus four related peripheral blood samples to characterize TCR alpha and beta repertoires. Donor ages ranged from 7 to 244 days, and the cohort comprised about six male and two female infants. Thymocytes were mechanically released from the tissue and were stored as pellets of about 9.5-33 million cells at -70 degrees C. A QIAsymphony instrument was used to extract genomic DNA from frozen cell pellets. The immunoSEQ multiplex PCR assay was used to amplify the TCRB and TCRAD loci from a standardized quantity of quality-controlled genomic DNA. The V(D)J region was spanned by amplicons of a length sufficient to cover the CDR3 and to identify V and J genes. The amplicons were sequenced on an Illumina platform via the commercial immunoSEQ service. Primer bias and sequencing errors were corrected using previously described methods, and TCRAD and TCRB definitions followed the IMGT database. Analysis of the repertoires was done with immunoSEQ Analyzer 3.0 and VDJTools and included basic statistics, V/J segment usage, diversity estimates, rarefaction and pairwise overlap. Diversity was estimated with Chao1, ChaoE, Efron-Thisted, Shannon and inverse Simpson indices, and also on datasets down-sampled to the smallest sample. Repertoire overlap used strict matching of CDR3 nucleotide sequence, V gene and J gene, with Jaccard-based multidimensional scaling clustering. Thymus samples yielded on average approximately 800,000 unique TCRB clonotypes, compared with some 89,000 from blood samples.

The receptor chain draws on TRBV19 and TRBJ2-7; the D gene remains uncertain. The source of this sequence is a girl less than two years old with a congenital heart defect. Donor details come from another sample of the same person, matched by shared clones. Sequencing was carried out using thymocytes. The bases are TGTGCCAGTAGTATACAGGAAAACGAGCAGTACTTC. It translates as CASSIQENEQYF.